The clone carrying this T cell receptor beta chain was seen more than once but under ten times. Trimming took 2 bases from V and 9 from J, leaving 14 bases between them. Looked up from germline, CDR1 is SGHDT and CDR2 is YYEEEE. This CDR3 region has 14 residues. The record originates from a study of control samples from healthy donors and cancer patients. Assay used: immunoSEQ multiplex PCR; TCRdb lists only in-frame clones, some missing. The profile shows under 70,000 clones, about 85% of them singletons. Specimen: PBMCs. The origin of this receptor is a man in his 60s with head and neck cancer. The chain employs TRBV5-6 and TRBJ1-4; perhaps TRBD1 as D (6 bases). DNA of the CDR3: TGTGCCAGCAGCTTAGGGGGGCTGGGGAAAAAACTGTTTTTT. Translation gives CASSLGGLGKKLFF.